This TCR beta chain was identified in a study of blood T cell repertoires in COVID-19. Study summary: Nucleic acid was either cDNA or gDNA, and it came from T cells, B-cell-depleted T cells, or PBMCs.

The length of the CDR3 is 14 residues. The germline V gene has CDR1 SGHNT and CDR2 YYREEE (reference sequence). Deletions cut 0 bases from V and 4 bases from J, with 8 bases between. Clones were read by immunoSEQ multiplex PCR, and TCRdb kept only the in-frame ones, dropping some. The sample records more than 150,000 clones, 85% to 90% being singletons. The chain recombines TRBV5-4 with TRBJ2-1; D unclear. The sequenced sample consisted of peripheral blood. The receptor was isolated from a woman between 18 and 29 years old who had recovered from COVID-19. The CDR3 reads CASSLVGAYNEQFF. The CDR3 coding sequence is TGTGCCAGCAGCTTGGTGGGCGCGTACAATGAGCAGTTCTTC.